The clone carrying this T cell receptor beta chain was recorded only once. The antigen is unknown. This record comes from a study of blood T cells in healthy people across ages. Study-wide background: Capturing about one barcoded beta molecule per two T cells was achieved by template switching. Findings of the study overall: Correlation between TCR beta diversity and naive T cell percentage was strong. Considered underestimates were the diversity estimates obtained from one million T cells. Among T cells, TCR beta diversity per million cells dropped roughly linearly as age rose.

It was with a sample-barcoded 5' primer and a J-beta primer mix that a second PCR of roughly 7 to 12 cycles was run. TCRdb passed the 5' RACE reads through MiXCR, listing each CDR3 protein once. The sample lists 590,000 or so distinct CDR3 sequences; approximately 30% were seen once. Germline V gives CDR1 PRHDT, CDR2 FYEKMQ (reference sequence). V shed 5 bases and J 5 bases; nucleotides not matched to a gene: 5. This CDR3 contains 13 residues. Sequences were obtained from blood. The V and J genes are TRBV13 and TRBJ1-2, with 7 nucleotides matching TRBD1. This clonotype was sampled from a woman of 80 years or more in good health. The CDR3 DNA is TGTGCCAGCAGCAACAGGGGAGGGTATGGCTACACCTTC. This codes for CASSNRGGYGYTF.